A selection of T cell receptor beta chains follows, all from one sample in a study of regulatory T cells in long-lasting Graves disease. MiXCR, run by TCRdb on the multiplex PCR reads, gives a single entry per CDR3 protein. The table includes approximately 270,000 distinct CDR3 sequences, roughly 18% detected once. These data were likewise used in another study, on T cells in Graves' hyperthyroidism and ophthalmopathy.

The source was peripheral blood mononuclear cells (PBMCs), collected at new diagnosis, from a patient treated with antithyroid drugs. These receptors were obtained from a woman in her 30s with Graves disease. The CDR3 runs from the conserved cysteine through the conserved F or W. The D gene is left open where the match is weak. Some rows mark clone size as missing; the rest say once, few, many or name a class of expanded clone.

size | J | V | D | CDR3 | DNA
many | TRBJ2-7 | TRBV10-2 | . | CASSDVGDYEQYF | TGTGCCAGCAGTGATGTGGGAGATTACGAGCAGTACTTC
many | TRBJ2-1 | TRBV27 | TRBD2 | CASSLIGSGGVNEQFF | TGTGCCAGCAGTTTAATCGGGTCGGGGGGGGTCAATGAGCAGTTCTTC
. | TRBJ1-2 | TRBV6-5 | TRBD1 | CASGYSGQGDGYTF | TGTGCCAGCGGTTACTCCGGACAGGGGGACGGCTACACCTTC
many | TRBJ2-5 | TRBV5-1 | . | CASSDWTAQETQYF | TGCGCCAGCAGCGACTGGACGGCCCAAGAGACCCAGTACTTC
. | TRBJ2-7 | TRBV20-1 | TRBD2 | CSARVASGGAAIYEQYF | TGCAGTGCTAGAGTGGCTAGCGGGGGGGCCGCTATTTACGAGCAGTACTTC
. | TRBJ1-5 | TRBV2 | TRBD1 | CASMAAQGFNQPQHF | TGTGCCAGCATGGCCGCACAGGGGTTTAATCAGCCCCAGCATTTT
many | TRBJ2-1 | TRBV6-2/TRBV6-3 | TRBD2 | CASSPPGSGGPDEQFF | TGTGCCAGCAGTCCCCCGGGTAGCGGGGGGCCGGATGAGCAGTTCTTC
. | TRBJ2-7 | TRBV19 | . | CASRGRAYEQYF | TGTGCCAGCCGCGGCAGGGCTTACGAGCAGTACTTC
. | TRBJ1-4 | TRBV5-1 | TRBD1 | CASSLSGTGAAPNEELFF | TGCGCCAGCAGCTTGTCCGGGACAGGGGCCGCCCCTAATGAAGAACTGTTTTTT
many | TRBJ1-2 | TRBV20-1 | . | CSAPPPSGGAFSKDGYTF | TGCAGTGCTCCGCCCCCCTCCGGGGGGGCATTTTCAAAGGATGGCTACACCTTC
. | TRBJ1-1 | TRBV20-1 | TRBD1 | CSVDPGTGSSEAFF | TGCAGTGTTGACCCGGGGACAGGTTCCTCTGAAGCTTTCTTT
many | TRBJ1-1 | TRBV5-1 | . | CASSFSTGGNTEAFF | TGCGCCAGCAGTTTCTCGACAGGAGGAAACACTGAAGCTTTCTTT
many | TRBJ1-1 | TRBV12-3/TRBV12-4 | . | CASSFSDQGAKAFF | TGTGCCAGCAGTTTTTCCGACCAAGGGGCAAAGGCTTTCTTT
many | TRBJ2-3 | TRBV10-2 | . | CASAIRGGEGRSTQYF | TGCGCCAGCGCTATAAGGGGAGGCGAGGGGAGGTCCACGCAGTATTTT
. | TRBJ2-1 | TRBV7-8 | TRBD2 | CASSLSGSSYNEQFF | TGTGCCAGCAGCCTTAGCGGGAGCTCCTACAATGAGCAGTTCTTC
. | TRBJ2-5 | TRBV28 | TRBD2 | CASSSFSGGAGETQYF | TGTGCCAGCAGTTCCTTTAGCGGGGGGGCGGGGGAGACCCAGTACTTC
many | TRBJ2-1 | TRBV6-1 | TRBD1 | CASSPRTGLNEQFF | TGTGCCAGCAGTCCCCGGACAGGGCTCAATGAGCAGTTCTTC
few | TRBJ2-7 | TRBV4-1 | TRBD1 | CASSPAPGQGSYEQYF | TGCGCCAGCAGCCCGGCCCCGGGACAGGGGTCCTACGAGCAGTACTTC
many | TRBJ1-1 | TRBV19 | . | CASSNRGNTEAFF | TGTGCCAGTAGTAATAGGGGCAACACTGAAGCTTTCTTT
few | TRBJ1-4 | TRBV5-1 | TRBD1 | CASSWGTESNEKLSF | TGCGCCAGCAGCTGGGGGACAGAATCTAATGAAAAACTGTCTTTT
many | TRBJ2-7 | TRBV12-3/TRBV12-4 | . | CASSLSGRDEQYF | TGTGCCAGCAGTTTGTCTGGGCGAGACGAGCAGTACTTC
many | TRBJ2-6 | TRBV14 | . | CASSQDDGSGANVLTF | TGTGCCAGCAGCCAAGATGACGGCTCTGGGGCCAACGTCCTGACTTTC
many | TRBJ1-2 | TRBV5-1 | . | CASSLGQNTYGYTF | TGCGCCAGCAGCTTGGGTCAGAATACCTATGGCTACACCTTC
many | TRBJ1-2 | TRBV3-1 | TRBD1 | CASSQPGQAKDGYTF | TGTGCCAGCAGCCAACCGGGACAGGCTAAAGATGGCTACACCTTC
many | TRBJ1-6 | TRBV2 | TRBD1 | CAAQGLLHSPLHF | TGTGCCGCACAGGGGTTACTACATTCACCCCTCCACTTT
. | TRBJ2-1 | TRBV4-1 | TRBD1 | CASSHSPGGSYNEQFF | TGCGCCAGCAGCCATTCTCCAGGGGGCTCCTACAATGAGCAGTTCTTC
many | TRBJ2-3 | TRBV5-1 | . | CASSKSTDTQYF | TGCGCCAGCAGCAAATCCACAGATACGCAGTATTTT
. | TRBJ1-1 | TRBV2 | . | CASSVWGGDTEAFF | TGTGCCAGCAGTGTTTGGGGAGGGGACACTGAAGCTTTCTTT
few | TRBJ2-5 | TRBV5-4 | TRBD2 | CVSSLGASGGDQETQYF | TGTGTCAGCAGCTTGGGGGCTAGCGGGGGCGACCAAGAGACCCAGTACTTC
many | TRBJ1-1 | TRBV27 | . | CASSLRGDMNTEAFF | TGTGCCAGCAGTTTGAGGGGCGACATGAACACTGAAGCTTTCTTT
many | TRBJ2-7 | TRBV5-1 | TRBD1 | CASSLVGGQGSEQYF | TGCGCCAGCAGCTTGGTAGGCGGACAGGGAAGCGAGCAGTACTTC
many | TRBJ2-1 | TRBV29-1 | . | CSTLNRSLYNEQFF | TGCAGCACGCTCAACAGGAGCCTCTACAATGAGCAGTTCTTC
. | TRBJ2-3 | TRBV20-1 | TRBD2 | CSAFGTTGDTQYF | TGCAGTGCTTTCGGGACTACGGGAGATACGCAGTATTTT